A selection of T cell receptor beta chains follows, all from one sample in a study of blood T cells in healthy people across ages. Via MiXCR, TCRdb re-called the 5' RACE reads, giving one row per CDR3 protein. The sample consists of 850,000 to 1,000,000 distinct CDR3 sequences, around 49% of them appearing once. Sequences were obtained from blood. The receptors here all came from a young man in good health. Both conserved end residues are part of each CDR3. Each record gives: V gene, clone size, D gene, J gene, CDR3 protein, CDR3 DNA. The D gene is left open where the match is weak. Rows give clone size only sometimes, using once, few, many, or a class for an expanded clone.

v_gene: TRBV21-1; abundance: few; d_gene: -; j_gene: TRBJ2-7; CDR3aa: CANTDGTVDEQYF; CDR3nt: TGTGCCAACACAGACGGGACGGTAGACGAGCAGTACTTC
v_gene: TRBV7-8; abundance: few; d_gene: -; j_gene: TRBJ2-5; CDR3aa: CASSPAGTYQETQYF; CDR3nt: TGTGCCAGCAGCCCCGCCGGGACCTATCAAGAGACCCAGTACTTC
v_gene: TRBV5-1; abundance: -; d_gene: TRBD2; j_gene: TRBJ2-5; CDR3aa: CASSSTSWSETQYF; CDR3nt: TGCGCCAGCAGCTCGACTAGCTGGTCAGAGACCCAGTACTTC
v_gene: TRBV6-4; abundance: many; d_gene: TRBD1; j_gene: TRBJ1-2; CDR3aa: CASSEGQGSYGYTF; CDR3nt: TGTGCCAGCAGTGAGGGACAGGGATCCTATGGCTACACCTTC
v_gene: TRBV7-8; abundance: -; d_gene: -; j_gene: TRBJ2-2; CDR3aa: CASSLAGEHTGELFF; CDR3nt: TGTGCCAGCAGCTTAGCAGGGGAACACACCGGGGAGCTGTTTTTT
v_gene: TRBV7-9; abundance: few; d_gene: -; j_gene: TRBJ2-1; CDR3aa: CASSRDSSGYNEQFF; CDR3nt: TGTGCCAGCAGCCGCGACAGCTCAGGCTACAATGAGCAGTTCTTC
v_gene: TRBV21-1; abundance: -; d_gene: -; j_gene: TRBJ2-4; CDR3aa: CASSNGEMTVAKNIQYF; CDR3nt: TGTGCCAGCAGCAACGGCGAGATGACAGTAGCCAAAAACATTCAGTACTTC
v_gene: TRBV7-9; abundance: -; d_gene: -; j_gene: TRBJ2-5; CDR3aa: CASSFGQGTQSYQETQYF; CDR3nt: TGTGCCAGCAGCTTTGGTCAGGGGACGCAATCGTACCAAGAGACCCAGTACTTC
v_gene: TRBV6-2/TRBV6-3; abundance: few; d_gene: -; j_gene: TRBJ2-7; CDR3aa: CASSRITYEQYF; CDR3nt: TGTGCCAGCAGCCGTATAACCTACGAGCAGTACTTC
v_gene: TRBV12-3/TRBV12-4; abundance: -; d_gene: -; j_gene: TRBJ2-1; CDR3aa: CASSLNRDNGQFF; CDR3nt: TGTGCCAGCAGTTTGAATAGGGACAATGGGCAGTTCTTC
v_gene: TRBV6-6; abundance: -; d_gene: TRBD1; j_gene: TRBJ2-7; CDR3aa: CASSYGTGISYEQYF; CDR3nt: TGTGCCAGCAGTTATGGGACAGGGATCTCCTACGAGCAGTACTTC
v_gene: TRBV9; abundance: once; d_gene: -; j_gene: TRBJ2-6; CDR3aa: CASSVGSGFNPSGANVLTF; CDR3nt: TGTGCCAGCAGCGTAGGATCAGGGTTTAATCCCTCTGGGGCCAACGTCCTGACTTTC
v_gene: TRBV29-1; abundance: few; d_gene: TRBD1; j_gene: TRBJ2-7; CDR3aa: CSAAGTGSDEQYF; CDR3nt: TGCAGCGCCGCAGGGACAGGGAGCGACGAGCAGTACTTC
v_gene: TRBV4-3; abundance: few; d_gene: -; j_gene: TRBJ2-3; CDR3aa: CASSQGSSLVTDTQYF; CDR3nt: TGCGCCAGCAGCCAAGGTAGCTCGCTCGTCACAGATACGCAGTATTTT
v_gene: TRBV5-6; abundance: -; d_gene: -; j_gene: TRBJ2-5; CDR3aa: CASSLRVETQYF; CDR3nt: TGTGCCAGCAGCTTAAGGGTTGAGACCCAGTACTTC
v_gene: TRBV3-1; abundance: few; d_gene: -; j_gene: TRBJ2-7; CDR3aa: CASSQNGAREQYF; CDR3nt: TGTGCCAGCAGCCAAAACGGGGCTCGGGAGCAGTACTTC
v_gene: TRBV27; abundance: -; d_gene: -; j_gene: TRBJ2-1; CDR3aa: CASSVNSGATQFF; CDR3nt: TGTGCCAGCAGTGTAAATAGTGGGGCCACCCAGTTCTTC
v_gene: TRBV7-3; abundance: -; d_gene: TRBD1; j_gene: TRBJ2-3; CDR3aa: CASSSTDRAALTDTQYF; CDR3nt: TGTGCCAGCAGCTCAACGGACAGGGCGGCCCTCACAGATACGCAGTATTTT
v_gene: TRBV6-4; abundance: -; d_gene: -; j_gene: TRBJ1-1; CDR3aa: CASRLRDGNTEAFF; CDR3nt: TGTGCCAGCAGACTCCGGGACGGGAACACTGAAGCTTTCTTT
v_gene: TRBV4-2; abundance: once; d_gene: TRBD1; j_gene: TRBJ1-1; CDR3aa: CASSQVRGDTEAFF; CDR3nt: TGTGCCAGCAGCCAGGTCAGGGGGGACACTGAAGCTTTCTTT
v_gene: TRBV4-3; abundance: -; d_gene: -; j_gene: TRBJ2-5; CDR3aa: CASSPDGGGPGTQYF; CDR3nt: TGCGCCAGCAGCCCGGACGGGGGCGGTCCTGGAACCCAGTACTTC
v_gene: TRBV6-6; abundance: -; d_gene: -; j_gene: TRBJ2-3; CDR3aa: CALGAASTDTQYF; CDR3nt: TGTGCCCTAGGGGCAGCTAGCACAGATACGCAGTATTTT
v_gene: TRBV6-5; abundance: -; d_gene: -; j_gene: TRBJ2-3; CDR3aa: CASSYASSTDTQYF; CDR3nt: TGTGCCAGCAGTTACGCTAGCAGCACAGATACGCAGTATTTT
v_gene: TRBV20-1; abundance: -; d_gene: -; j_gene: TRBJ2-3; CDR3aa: CSARSGVHDTQYF; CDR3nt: TGCAGTGCTCGCTCGGGGGTGCACGATACGCAGTATTTT
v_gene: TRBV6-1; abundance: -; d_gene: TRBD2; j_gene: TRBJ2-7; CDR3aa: CTSTSSAGRYEQYF; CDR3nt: TGTACCAGCACCTCCTCAGCGGGAAGGTACGAGCAGTACTTC
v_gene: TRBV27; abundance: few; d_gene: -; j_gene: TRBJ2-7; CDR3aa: CASKLPETPSYEQYF; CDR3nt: TGTGCCAGCAAACTCCCCGAGACACCCTCCTACGAGCAGTACTTC
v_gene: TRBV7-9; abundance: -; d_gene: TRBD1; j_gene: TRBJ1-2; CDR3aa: CASSKRDRGIHGYTF; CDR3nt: TGTGCCAGCAGCAAGCGGGACAGGGGGATCCATGGCTACACCTTC
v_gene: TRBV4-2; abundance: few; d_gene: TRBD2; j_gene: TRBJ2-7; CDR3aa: CASSPYGLAGGPHEQYF; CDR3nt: TGTGCCAGCAGCCCTTATGGACTAGCGGGGGGCCCCCATGAGCAGTACTTC
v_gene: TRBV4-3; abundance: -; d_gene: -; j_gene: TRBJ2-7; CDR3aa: CASSQDGTYYEQYF; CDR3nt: TGCGCCAGCAGCCAAGATGGCACTTACTACGAGCAGTACTTC
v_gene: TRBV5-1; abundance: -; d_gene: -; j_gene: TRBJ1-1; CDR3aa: CASSLDPGDTEAFF; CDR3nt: TGCGCCAGCAGCTTGGATCCGGGTGACACTGAAGCTTTCTTT
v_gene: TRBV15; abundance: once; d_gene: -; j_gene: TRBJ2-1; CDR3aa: CATSRGRDVCNEQFF; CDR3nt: TGTGCCACCAGCAGAGGAAGAGACGTATGCAATGAGCAGTTCTTC
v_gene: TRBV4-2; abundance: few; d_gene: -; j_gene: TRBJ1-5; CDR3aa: CASSQDGSYSNQPQHF; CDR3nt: TGTGCCAGCAGCCAAGACGGCTCATATAGCAATCAGCCCCAGCATTTT
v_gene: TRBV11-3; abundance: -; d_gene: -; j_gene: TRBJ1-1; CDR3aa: CASSFGGKNTEAFF; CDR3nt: TGTGCCAGCAGCTTCGGAGGGAAGAACACTGAAGCTTTCTTT
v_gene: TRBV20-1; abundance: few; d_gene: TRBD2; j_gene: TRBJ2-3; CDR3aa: CSASRLAGVSDTQYF; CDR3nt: TGCAGTGCTAGTCGTCTAGCGGGGGTGTCAGATACGCAGTATTTT
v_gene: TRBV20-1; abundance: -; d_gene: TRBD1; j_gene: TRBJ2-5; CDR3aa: CSAIDGTGGETQDF; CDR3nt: TGCAGTGCTATAGACGGGACAGGAGGGGAGACCCAGGACTTC
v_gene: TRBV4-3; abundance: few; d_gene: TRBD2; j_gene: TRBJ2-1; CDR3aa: CASSRGLAGSYNEQFF; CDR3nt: TGCGCCAGCAGCCGAGGGTTAGCGGGATCCTACAATGAGCAGTTCTTC
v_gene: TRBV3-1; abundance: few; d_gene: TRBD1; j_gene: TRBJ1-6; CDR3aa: CASSQALDRGSPLHF; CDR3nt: TGTGCCAGCAGCCAAGCTCTCGACAGGGGATCACCCCTCCACTTT
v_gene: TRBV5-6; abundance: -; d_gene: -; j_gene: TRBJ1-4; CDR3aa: CASSSRATNEKLFF; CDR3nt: TGTGCCAGCAGCTCCCGGGCAACTAATGAAAAACTGTTTTTT
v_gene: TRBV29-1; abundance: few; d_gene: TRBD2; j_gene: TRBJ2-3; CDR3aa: CSVQTSGSTDTQYF; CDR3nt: TGCAGCGTGCAAACTAGCGGCTCCACAGATACGCAGTATTTT
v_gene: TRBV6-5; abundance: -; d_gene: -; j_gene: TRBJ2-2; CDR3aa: CASSLEGPPGSGELFF; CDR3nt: TGTGCCAGCAGTTTAGAGGGACCCCCAGGAAGCGGGGAGCTGTTTTTT
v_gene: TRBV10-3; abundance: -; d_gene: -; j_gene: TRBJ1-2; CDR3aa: CATSTGTGFANHGYTF; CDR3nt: TGTGCCACTAGTACCGGGACTGGGTTTGCTAACCATGGCTACACCTTC
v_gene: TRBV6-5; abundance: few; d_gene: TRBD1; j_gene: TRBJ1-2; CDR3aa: CAIYRQGTNYGYTF; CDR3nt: TGTGCCATCTACCGACAGGGAACTAACTATGGCTACACCTTC
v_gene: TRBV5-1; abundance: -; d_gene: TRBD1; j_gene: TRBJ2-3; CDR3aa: CASSPNGQGTSTDTQYF; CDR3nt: TGCGCCAGCAGCCCAAACGGACAGGGGACTAGCACAGATACGCAGTATTTT
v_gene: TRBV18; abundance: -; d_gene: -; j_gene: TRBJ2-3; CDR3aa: CASSSLGQTGVTQYF; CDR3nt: TGTGCCAGCTCATCCCTGGGTCAAACGGGGGTTACGCAGTATTTT